Listed below are T cell receptor beta chains from one sample, sequenced in a study of blood T cell repertoires in COVID-19. This table comes from immunoSEQ multiplex PCR, and its TCRdb copy is limited to in-frame clones, with some not included. The data show fewer than 600,000 clones, nearly 90% seen once. The sequenced sample consisted of peripheral blood. The receptors originated from a young man with COVID-19, enrolled during active disease. CDR3s include the opening cysteine and the closing phenylalanine or tryptophan. The D gene is left open where the match is weak. Some rows mark clone size as missing; the rest say once, few, many or name a class of expanded clone.

J: TRBJ1-2
size: -
V: TRBV5-6
D: TRBD1
CDR3: CASRNRGGGYTF
DNA: TGTGCCAGCAGAAACAGGGGCGGAGGCTACACCTTC

J: TRBJ2-1
size: -
V: TRBV6-5
D: -
CDR3: CASSLGGKQFF
DNA: TGTGCCAGCAGTTTAGGAGGGAAGCAGTTCTTC

J: TRBJ2-1
size: -
V: TRBV6-6
D: TRBD2
CDR3: CASSYGGAYNEQFF
DNA: TGTGCCAGCAGTTACGGGGGGGCCTACAATGAGCAGTTCTTC

J: TRBJ2-2
size: -
V: TRBV10-1
D: -
CDR3: CASGSNTGELFF
DNA: TGCGCCAGCGGCTCGAACACCGGGGAGCTGTTTTTT

J: TRBJ2-1
size: -
V: TRBV18
D: TRBD1
CDR3: CASSPRLGQEGSNEQFF
DNA: TGTGCCAGCTCACCACGCCTGGGACAGGAGGGAAGCAATGAGCAGTTCTTC

J: TRBJ2-1
size: -
V: TRBV5-6
D: -
CDR3: CASEVDSYNEQFF
DNA: TGTGCCAGCGAAGTAGACTCCTACAATGAGCAGTTCTTC

J: TRBJ2-5
size: -
V: TRBV7-9
D: -
CDR3: CASSPDRGGEETQYF
DNA: TGTGCCAGCAGTCCAGACAGGGGAGGGGAAGAGACCCAGTACTTC

J: TRBJ2-6
size: -
V: TRBV11-3
D: -
CDR3: CASSLRQASGANVLTF
DNA: TGTGCCAGCAGCTTACGACAGGCCTCTGGGGCCAACGTCCTGACTTTC

J: TRBJ1-5
size: -
V: TRBV3-1/TRBV3-2
D: TRBD1
CDR3: CASSQGTGLQPQHF
DNA: TGTGCCAGCAGCCAAGGGACAGGGCTTCAGCCCCAGCATTTT

J: TRBJ2-7
size: -
V: TRBV27
D: -
CDR3: CASSPDRRGIDEQYF
DNA: TGTGCCAGCAGTCCCGACCGGAGGGGAATCGACGAGCAGTACTTC

J: TRBJ2-3
size: -
V: TRBV10-1
D: -
CDR3: CASSDERGTDTQYF
DNA: TGCGCCAGCAGTGATGAGCGGGGCACAGATACGCAGTATTTT

J: TRBJ2-1
size: -
V: TRBV30
D: -
CDR3: CAWSVRQGRWNEQFF
DNA: TGTGCCTGGAGTGTACGCCAGGGGCGGTGGAATGAGCAGTTCTTC

J: TRBJ2-7
size: -
V: TRBV6-5
D: -
CDR3: CASSGHQAAYEQYF
DNA: TGTGCCAGCAGCGGACACCAGGCCGCCTACGAGCAGTACTTC

J: TRBJ1-2
size: -
V: TRBV6-1
D: -
CDR3: CASSERRGYGYTF
DNA: TGTGCCAGCAGTGAGCGACGGGGATATGGCTACACCTTC

J: TRBJ2-1
size: -
V: TRBV29-1
D: TRBD2
CDR3: CSVEGTSGANEQFF
DNA: TGCAGCGTGGAAGGGACTAGCGGGGCCAATGAGCAGTTCTTC

J: TRBJ1-4
size: -
V: TRBV25-1
D: TRBD1
CDR3: CASSEPGQALNEKLFF
DNA: TGTGCCAGCAGCGAACCGGGACAGGCCCTTAATGAAAAACTGTTTTTT

J: TRBJ1-1
size: -
V: TRBV27
D: -
CDR3: CASSHREQFQLNTEAFF
DNA: TGTGCCAGCAGTCACAGGGAGCAGTTCCAACTTAACACTGAAGCTTTCTTT

J: TRBJ2-2
size: -
V: TRBV13
D: -
CDR3: CASSLLGGELFF
DNA: TGTGCCAGCAGCTTACTAGGCGGGGAGCTGTTTTTT

J: TRBJ1-5
size: once
V: TRBV2
D: TRBD1
CDR3: CASRMGQGSRQPQHF
DNA: TGTGCCAGCAGAATGGGACAGGGGAGTCGTCAGCCCCAGCATTTT

J: TRBJ1-4
size: -
V: TRBV2
D: -
CDR3: CASRYLNEKLFF
DNA: TGTGCCAGCAGGTATCTTAATGAAAAACTGTTTTTT

J: TRBJ2-1
size: -
V: TRBV5-1
D: -
CDR3: CASSLMGGAKNNEQFF
DNA: TGCGCCAGCAGCTTGATGGGGGGGGCTAAAAACAATGAGCAGTTCTTC

J: TRBJ2-1
size: -
V: TRBV5-1
D: TRBD2
CDR3: CASSLGAGGPNEQFF
DNA: TGCGCCAGCAGCTTAGGGGCGGGAGGGCCGAATGAGCAGTTCTTC

J: TRBJ2-3
size: -
V: TRBV5-5
D: TRBD2
CDR3: CATHRREADTQYF
DNA: TGTGCCACCCATCGGCGGGAGGCAGATACGCAGTATTTT

J: TRBJ1-6
size: -
V: TRBV6-5
D: -
CDR3: CASAGRQGINSPLHF
DNA: TGTGCCAGCGCGGGTAGGCAGGGGATTAATTCACCCCTCCACTTT

J: TRBJ2-3
size: -
V: TRBV5-1
D: -
CDR3: CASSPKRGSGTDTQYF
DNA: TGCGCCAGCAGCCCGAAAAGGGGATCTGGCACAGATACGCAGTATTTT

J: TRBJ1-5
size: -
V: TRBV6-6
D: TRBD1
CDR3: CASRGQSLNQPQHF
DNA: TGTGCCAGCAGGGGACAGTCCTTAAATCAGCCCCAGCATTTT

J: TRBJ2-1
size: -
V: TRBV27
D: -
CDR3: CASSLSPENNEQFF
DNA: TGTGCCAGCAGTTTATCACCAGAAAACAATGAGCAGTTCTTC

J: TRBJ2-2
size: few
V: TRBV7-2
D: -
CDR3: CASSFKLQVNTGELFF
DNA: TGTGCCAGCAGCTTCAAGCTCCAGGTTAACACCGGGGAGCTGTTTTTT

J: TRBJ2-1
size: once
V: TRBV2
D: TRBD1
CDR3: CASSEGRGGYEQFF
DNA: TGTGCCAGCAGTGAAGGTAGAGGGGGCTATGAGCAGTTCTTC

J: TRBJ2-7
size: few
V: TRBV12-3/TRBV12-4
D: -
CDR3: CASSFWGDEQYF
DNA: TGTGCCAGCAGTTTTTGGGGGGACGAGCAGTACTTC

J: TRBJ2-3
size: -
V: TRBV6-2/TRBV6-3
D: -
CDR3: CASSFLAYTQYF
DNA: TGTGCCAGCAGTTTTCTAGCGTATACGCAGTATTTT

J: TRBJ2-1
size: once
V: TRBV11-3
D: TRBD1
CDR3: CASSAYGQAYNEQFF
DNA: TGTGCCAGCAGCGCCTACGGACAGGCCTACAATGAGCAGTTCTTC

J: TRBJ1-2
size: -
V: TRBV24-1
D: -
CDR3: CATSDPQGGNYGYTF
DNA: TGTGCCACCAGTGATCCCCAGGGTGGTAACTATGGCTACACCTTC

J: TRBJ1-1
size: once
V: TRBV19
D: TRBD1
CDR3: CASSWGTGKNTEAFF
DNA: TGTGCCAGTAGTTGGGGGACAGGAAAGAACACTGAAGCTTTCTTT

J: TRBJ2-5
size: -
V: TRBV7-9
D: TRBD2
CDR3: CASSLGRLAPPQETQYF
DNA: TGTGCCAGCAGCTTAGGGAGACTAGCACCACCACAAGAGACCCAGTACTTC

J: TRBJ1-6
size: -
V: TRBV6-5
D: TRBD1
CDR3: CASSGDRERPLHF
DNA: TGTGCCAGCAGCGGGGACAGGGAGCGACCCCTCCACTTT

J: TRBJ2-3
size: -
V: TRBV2
D: TRBD2
CDR3: CASSLQAGAGTDTQYF
DNA: TGTGCCAGCAGTCTCCAAGCGGGAGCGGGCACAGATACGCAGTATTTT

J: TRBJ1-1
size: -
V: TRBV6-5
D: -
CDR3: CASSYLDMNTEAFF
DNA: TGTGCCAGCAGTTATTTGGACATGAACACTGAAGCTTTCTTT

J: TRBJ1-2
size: -
V: TRBV9
D: -
CDR3: CASSQATISYGYTF
DNA: TGTGCCAGCAGCCAGGCGACAATCTCCTATGGCTACACCTTC

J: TRBJ1-5
size: -
V: TRBV2
D: -
CDR3: CASSEQLDQPQHF
DNA: TGTGCCAGCAGTGAACAGCTAGATCAGCCCCAGCATTTT

J: TRBJ1-5
size: -
V: TRBV6-5
D: TRBD1
CDR3: CASSGDRGPNQPQHF
DNA: TGTGCCAGCAGCGGTGACAGGGGGCCCAATCAGCCCCAGCATTTT

J: TRBJ1-5
size: -
V: TRBV27
D: -
CDR3: CASRRFTENQPQHF
DNA: TGTGCCAGCAGGAGATTTACAGAGAATCAGCCCCAGCATTTT

J: TRBJ2-2
size: -
V: TRBV10-1
D: TRBD2
CDR3: CASSRTSGGANTGELFF
DNA: TGCGCCAGCAGCCGGACTAGCGGGGGGGCTAACACCGGGGAGCTGTTTTTT

J: TRBJ2-1
size: -
V: TRBV11-2
D: -
CDR3: CASSLHPVQGGEQFF
DNA: TGTGCCAGCAGCTTACACCCCGTCCAGGGCGGTGAGCAGTTCTTC